The text below deals with one T cell receptor (beta chain). This sample is part of a study of cytomegalovirus exposure and HLA in healthy donors. With 60 Vbeta and 13 Jbeta primers, the PCR was carried out. Produced via immunoSEQ multiplex PCR; TCRdb's table is partial and in-frame only. This sample carries fewer than 150,000 clones, around 81% of them seen once, and the ten largest clones take approximately 2.8%. V lost 4 bases to trimming and J lost 4 bases; unmatched junction nucleotides: 4. Germline V gene lookup returns CDR1 SEHNR and CDR2 FQNEAQ (reference sequence). The CDR3 is 14 amino acids. This clonotype originated in a male donor in good health and CMV-seronegative. Specimen: PBMCs. The chain combines TRBV7-9 with TRBJ1-2, with TRBD1 identical over 9 bases. The CDR3 coding sequence is TGTGCCAGCAGCTGGGGACAGGGCCCCTATGGCTACACCTTC. Its translation is CASSWGQGPYGYTF. Based on the CDR3 plus reference TRBV7-9 and TRBJ1-2, the full variable domain is DTGVSQNPRHKITKRGQNVTFRCDPISEHNRLYWYRQTLGQGPEFLTYFQNEAQLEKSRLLSDRFSAERPKGSFSTLEIQRTEQGDSAMYLCASSWGQGPYGYTFGSGTRLTVV.